The sequence of this TCR beta chain was determined in a study of blood T cell repertoires in COVID-19. Study-level background: Acute and convalescent COVID-19 samples came from the United States, Italy and Spain.

Methods used by the authors: Amplification of reference gene primers was used by the study to estimate nucleated cell counts. TCRdb's copy holds only in-frame clones and misses some; the assay was immunoSEQ multiplex PCR. V, J and clone size derive from that table, while D and trimming were established from the DNA sequence. The sample holds about 360,000 clones; around nine tenths are singletons and the top ten take less than 9%. Trimming cost V 2 bases and J 3 bases; bases outside gene matches: 8. In germline, CDR1 is MNHEY, CDR2 SMNVEV (reference sequence). This CDR3 has 16 amino acids. V usage is TRBV27 and J usage is TRBJ2-7; 9 nucleotides agree with TRBD1. Sequenced input: peripheral blood. This TCR came from a woman aged 60-75 years with COVID-19, enrolled during active disease. Written as DNA, the CDR3 is TGTGCCAGCAGTTTAAAATCGACAGGGGGGTTCTACGAGCAGTACTTC. Protein product: CASSLKSTGGFYEQYF.